Below, 5 T cell receptor beta chains from the same sample are listed, as sequenced in a study of glioma-infiltrating T cells after dendritic cell vaccination. Only in-frame clones appear in the TCRdb table, and some are missing; sequencing was by immunoSEQ multiplex PCR. The table has roughly 56,000 clones, over 75% seen once. The time point was: after dendritic cell vaccination, including at tumor progression/relapse. The sequences come from blood, collected after dendritic cell vaccination. The source of these receptors is a human donor with glioblastoma.

The rearrangement uses TRBV18 and TRBJ2-2; possible D gene TRBD2, 6 bases. The CDR3 runs to 17 residues. Trimming removed 0 bases at V and 0 bases at J, with 11 bases between. Per germline, CDR1 KGHSH and CDR2 LQKENI. The CDR3 loop is CASSPPRGTPNTGELFF. Written as DNA, the CDR3 is TGTGCCAGCTCACCACCGCGAGGGACTCCGAACACCGGGGAGCTGTTTTTT.

This clone was picked up one time. V usage is TRBV5-1 and J usage is TRBJ2-2, with 9 bases that match TRBD2. With 1 base clipped from V and 3 bases from J, the junction kept 4 bases outside the gene matches. The CDR3 spans 16 residues. Germline V gene sequence: CDR1 SGHRS, CDR2 YFSETQ. The chain's CDR3 is CASSLLAGGDTGELFF. The CDR3 DNA follows: TGCGCCAGCAGCTTGTTGGCGGGGGGGGACACCGGGGAGCTGTTTTTT. Complete variable domain (other parts from reference TRBV5-1 and TRBJ2-2): KAGVTQTPRYLIKTRGQQVTLSCSPISGHRSVSWYQQTPGQGLQFLFEYFSETQRNKGNFPGRFSGRQFSNSRSEMNVSTLELGDSALYLCASSLLAGGDTGELFFGEGSRLTVL.

This clone was seen only a few times. V is TRBV18 and J is TRBJ1-2; D is unclear. CDR3 size: 17 residues. Between the trimmed V and J ends, which lost 2 bases and 7 bases, there was a span of 23 bases. Per germline, CDR1 KGHSH and CDR2 LQKENI. CDR3 coding DNA: TGTGCCAGCTCACCAATTGACTCTGCGGGCCCGACCGGTGGCTACACCTTC. It specifies CASSPIDSAGPTGGYTF.

V is TRBV4-2 and J is TRBJ2-7; 9 bases align to TRBD2. The CDR3 consists of 16 residues. After removal of 1 base from V and 3 bases from J, the junction contained 7 bases not matched to a gene. The germline V gene has CDR1 LGHNA and CDR2 YNFKEQ. CDR3 nucleotides: TGTGCCAGCAGCCAAGCCCGCGGGGGGGCGAGCTACGAGCAGTACTTC. Amino acid sequence: CASSQARGGASYEQYF.

The gene calls are TRBV6-5 and TRBJ2-1; TRBD1 matches 7 bases. With 4 bases clipped from V and 4 bases from J, the junction kept 4 bases outside the gene matches. There are 14 residues in the CDR3. From germline, CDR1 is MNHEY and CDR2 SVGAGI. In DNA, the CDR3 is TGTGCCAGCAGTTTTAGGGGGCGATACAATGAGCAGTTCTTC. Encoded protein: CASSFRGRYNEQFF.